The present T cell receptor (beta chain) was sequenced within a study of vaccination effects on CD4 cells after COVID-19. Study findings and constraints: Healthy vaccinees' vaccine-induced clones included only 1 of 255 cross-reacting with common cold coronaviruses.

Within the ViraFEST assay, antigen-specific CD4+ T cells underwent expansion with viral peptide pools prior to sequencing. The authors isolated CD4+ T cells after about 10 days of culture. In the vaccine recipients, nucleocapsid antibodies were negative and there was no prior SARS-CoV-2 infection. A density of about 2.2 million PBMC per well was used; these cells were cultured with roughly 10 IU/ml IL-2 and about 10 ug/ml peptides. Assay: immunoSEQ multiplex PCR; the TCRdb copy retains only in-frame clones and omits some. This sample has 65,000 to 90,000 clones, with approximately 75% found just once. This clone has a single count. Its antigen is not identified. Germline V gene sequence: CDR1 MNHEY, CDR2 SVGAGI. The CDR3 is 16 residues long. Trimming cost V 6 bases and J 5 bases; bases outside gene matches: 14.

The input for sequencing was CD4+ T cells from PBMCs cultured with HCoV-NL63 spike peptides, taken before COVID-19 vaccination. The receptor comes from a human donor who received a COVID-19 vaccine. This sequence joins TRBV6-5 and TRBJ2-3, with 7 bases lining up with TRBD1. CDR3 residues: CASRYTGAQPLDTQYF. The CDR3 coding sequence is TGTGCCAGCAGGTACACAGGGGCCCAACCCCTAGATACGCAGTATTTT.